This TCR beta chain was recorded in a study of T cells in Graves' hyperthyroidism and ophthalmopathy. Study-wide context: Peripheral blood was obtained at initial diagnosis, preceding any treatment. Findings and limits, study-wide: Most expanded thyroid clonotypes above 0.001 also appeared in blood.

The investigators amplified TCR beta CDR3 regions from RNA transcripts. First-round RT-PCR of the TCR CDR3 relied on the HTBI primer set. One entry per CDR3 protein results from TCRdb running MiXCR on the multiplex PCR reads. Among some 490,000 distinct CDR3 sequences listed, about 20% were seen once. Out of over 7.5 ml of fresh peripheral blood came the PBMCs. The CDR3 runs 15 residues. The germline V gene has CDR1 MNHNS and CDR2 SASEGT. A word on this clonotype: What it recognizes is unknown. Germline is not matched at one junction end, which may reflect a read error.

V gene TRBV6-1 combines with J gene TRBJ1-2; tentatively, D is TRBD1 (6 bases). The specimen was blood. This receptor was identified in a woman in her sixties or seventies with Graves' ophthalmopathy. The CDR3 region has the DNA TGTGCCAGCAGTCGCACAGGGTTAAGTAACTATGGCCACACCTTC. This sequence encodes CASSRTGLSNYGHTF.